Below, 25 T cell receptor beta chains from the same sample are listed, as sequenced in a study of shared clonotypes between healthy human individuals. CD8 cells classed as naive were CD45RO-negative and positively selected for CCR7, excluding terminally differentiated effector memory CD45RA+ cells. Repertoires were generated with immunoSEQ multiplex PCR, while TCRdb's copy carries only in-frame clones and drops some. Of approximately 2,200,000 clones listed, 93% are singletons. Source material: naive CD8+ T cells from PBMCs. The source is a young man in good health. Some clones in this sample may be carry-over from other donors' samples.

To note about this clone: This CDR3 is also generated by other DNA sequences in the sample. The chain uses TRBV11-2 and TRBJ1-1; a possible D gene is TRBD1 (6 bases). There are 13 residues in the CDR3. Trimming stripped 3 bases from V and 2 bases from J, with 7 bases between. CDR1 is SGHAT, CDR2 FQNNGV, per germline. The CDR3 DNA follows: TGTGCCAGCAGCTTGGGGGGCAACACTGAAGCTTTCTTT. Its protein is CASSLGGNTEAFF.

The rearrangement links TRBV27 to TRBJ2-7, with a possible D match to TRBD2 (5 bases). Germline V gene data show CDR1 as MNHEY and CDR2 as SMNVEV (reference sequence). The CDR3 totals 13 residues. V was pared by 6 bases and J by 1 base, with 10 bases between. DNA for the CDR3: TGTGCCAGCAGCGCCCGGGGATCCTACGAGCAGTACTTC. Amino acids: CASSARGSYEQYF.

The J gene is TRBJ1-3, the V gene TRBV4-1; D is uncertain. Trimming took off 1 base at V and 2 bases at J, with 3 bases between the two ends. The CDR3 is made up of 13 amino acids. The germline V gene has CDR1 MGHRA and CDR2 YSYEKL. In nucleotides, the CDR3 is TGCGCCAGCAGCCAAGGAGCTGGAAACACCATATATTTT. The encoded protein is CASSQGAGNTIYF.

This rearrangement joins TRBV9 to TRBJ2-3; 11 bases match TRBD2. Germline loops: CDR1 SGDLS, CDR2 YYNGEE. V gave up 4 bases and J gave up 5 bases; unmatched junction bases: 9. The CDR3 spans 16 residues. DNA of the CDR3: TGTGCCAGCAGCACCCGATCTAGCGGGAGGTTAGATACGCAGTATTTT. Residues: CASSTRSSGRLDTQYF.

The rearrangement uses TRBV4-2 and TRBJ2-7; 12 bases are shared with TRBD2. This CDR3 is 16 amino acids long. Per germline, CDR1 LGHNA and CDR2 YNFKEQ. Trimming removed 4 bases from V and 3 bases from J; junction bases left unmatched: 7. The CDR3 loop is CASSPRASGRVYEQYF. As DNA, the CDR3 is TGTGCCAGCAGCCCGAGGGCTAGCGGGAGGGTCTACGAGCAGTACTTC.

This clone occurred once. The chain recombines TRBV25-1 with TRBJ2-1; D perhaps matches TRBD2 (6 bases). This CDR3 is built from 12 residues. Trimming cost V 5 bases and J 15 bases, with 17 bases left between them. Germline-derived CDR1 and CDR2 are MGHDK and SYGVNS. The CDR3 sequence is CASSYSGWGRFF. The CDR3, as DNA: TGTGCCAGCAGTTATAGCGGTTGGGGACGGTTCTTC. Using reference TRBV25-1 and TRBJ2-1 for the parts outside the CDR3, the full variable domain is EADIYQTPRYLVIGTGKKITLECSQTMGHDKMYWYQQDPGMELHLIHYSYGVNSTEKGDLSSESTVSRIRTEHFPLTLESARPSHTSQYLCASSYSGWGRFFGPGTRLTVL.

The chain couples TRBV7-9 to TRBJ2-3; D possibly corresponds to TRBD2 (5 bases). V lost 5 bases, J lost 2 bases, and 11 bases lay in between. Germline lookup yields CDR1 SEHNR and CDR2 FQNEAQ (reference sequence). The CDR3 is made up of 14 amino acids. The DNA for the CDR3 is TGTGCCAGCAGCCACCCGGGGTCCACAGATACGCAGTATTTT. It is translated as CASSHPGSTDTQYF.

V and J are TRBV9 and TRBJ1-5; possibly TRBD1 for D (6 bases). The CDR3 sequence is 15 residues long. Germline V gene data show CDR1 as SGDLS and CDR2 as YYNGEE. V lost 4 bases to trimming and J lost 6 bases, with 17 bases between them. CDR3: CASSPFGGGSQPQHF. For the CDR3, the DNA is TGTGCCAGCAGCCCCTTTGGAGGGGGAAGTCAGCCCCAGCATTTT.

V is TRBV4-3 and J is TRBJ2-7; 14 bases are shared with TRBD2. CDR1 is LGHNA, CDR2 YSLEER, per germline. V shed 2 bases and J 3 bases; nucleotides not matched to a gene: 12. This CDR3 spans 19 amino acids. This CDR3 is CASSQSWGLAGVGSYEQYF. The CDR3 DNA follows: TGCGCCAGCAGCCAAAGTTGGGGACTAGCGGGAGTTGGCAGCTACGAGCAGTACTTC.

This clone came up once. The chain has TRBV4-3 and TRBJ2-1; TRBD1 might be the D (6 bases). CDR3 size: 17 residues. The V gene lost 2 bases and the J gene lost 0 bases, with 14 bases spanning the gap. Germline V gives CDR1 LGHNA, CDR2 YSLEER. DNA for the CDR3: TGCGCCAGCAGCCAAAATCAGGGGACCAGCTCCTACAATGAGCAGTTCTTC. Amino acids: CASSQNQGTSSYNEQFF.

The chain carries TRBV4-1 and TRBJ2-5; D ambiguous. Gene TRBJ2-7 matches the end of the DNA better, so the J call may be wrong. The CDR3 is made up of 14 amino acids. The germline gives CDR1 MGHRA, CDR2 YSYEKL. CDR3 nucleotides: TGCGCCAGCAGCCAAGGGACCCCGGACTACGAGCAGTACTTC. This codes for CASSQGTPDYEQYF.

The V call is TRBV27, the J call TRBJ1-1, with no clear D. The CDR3 runs to 13 residues. Germline CDR1 is MNHEY and CDR2 is SMNVEV (reference sequence). The V end lost 5 bases, the J end lost 1 base, and 8 bases lay between the germline ends. CDR3 nucleotide sequence: TGTGCCAGCAGTCACACCCCGAACACTGAAGCTTTCTTT. Translation: CASSHTPNTEAFF.

The V call is TRBV10-3, the J call TRBJ2-7; 8 bases line up with TRBD1. This CDR3 region has 14 residues. V was clipped by 1 base and J by 7 bases; unmatched bases: 6. CDR1 is ENHRY and CDR2 is SYGVKD in the germline V gene. This CDR3 reads CAISELQGAREQYF. In DNA, the CDR3 is TGTGCCATCAGTGAGTTGCAGGGGGCGCGGGAGCAGTACTTC.

The V gene is TRBV9, the J gene TRBJ2-1; D assignment may be TRBD1 or TRBD2 (6 bases each). The CDR3 runs to 15 residues. The germline V gene has CDR1 SGDLS and CDR2 YYNGEE. Between the trimmed V and J ends, which lost 0 bases and 8 bases, there was a span of 15 bases. Here the CDR3 DNA reads TGTGCCAGCAGCGTAGAGGGGGGAGGCTTCGATGAGCAGTTCTTC. It is translated as CASSVEGGGFDEQFF.

The rearrangement links TRBV15 to TRBJ2-4, with a tentative D call TRBD1 (5 bases). The CDR3 totals 13 residues. Germline values: CDR1 LNHNV, CDR2 YYDKDF (reference sequence). V was clipped by 5 bases and J by 8 bases, with 13 bases between them. CDR3 residues: CATSDPPRDIQYF. CDR3 bases: TGTGCCACCAGCGACCCCCCCAGGGACATTCAGTACTTC. Full variable domain (remainder filled in from reference TRBV15 and TRBJ2-4): DAMVIQNPRYQVTQFGKPVTLSCSQTLNHNVMYWYQQKSSQAPKLLFHYYDKDFNNEADTPDNFQSRRPNTSFCFLDIRSPGLGDTAMYLCATSDPPRDIQYFGAGTRLSVL.

As regards this clone: The junction departs from the called germline gene at one end, perhaps through a read error. The V call is TRBV6-6, the J call TRBJ2-7; D perhaps matches TRBD1 (6 bases). The CDR3 has 16 amino acids. Looked up from germline, CDR1 is MNHNY and CDR2 is SVGAGI (reference sequence). CDR3 in amino acids: CASSSPGHRATYEQYF. The CDR3 DNA sequence: TGTGCCAGCAGCAGCCCGGGCCACAGGGCGACCTACGAGCAGTACTTT.

The chain carries TRBV7-9 and TRBJ2-5, with D perhaps matching TRBD2 (7 bases). Germline CDR1 SEHNR, CDR2 FQNEAQ (reference sequence). This CDR3 has 15 amino acids. V lost 5 bases and J lost 5, with 18 bases in between. CDR3 nucleotide sequence: TGTGCCAGCAGCAGGGGGGGAGTATTTCTGGAGACCCAGTACTTC. Residues: CASSRGGVFLETQYF.

The V gene is TRBV4-1, the J gene TRBJ2-1, with 12 bases matching TRBD2. The CDR3 totals 17 residues. The germline V gene encodes CDR1 MGHRA and CDR2 YSYEKL. The ends lost 3 bases at V and 9 bases at J; junction bases unmatched: 12. The CDR3 protein is CASSQRPGLAGTGEQFF. DNA of the CDR3: TGCGCCAGCAGCCAGAGGCCTGGACTAGCGGGAACAGGTGAGCAGTTCTTC.

The genes are TRBV5-1 and TRBJ1-5; D gene unclear. The CDR3 is 14 amino acids. Germline values: CDR1 SGHRS, CDR2 YFSETQ. Trimming removed 3 bases at V and 0 bases at J, with 7 bases between. CDR3 amino acids: CASSSESSNQPQHF. CDR3 coding DNA: TGCGCCAGCAGCTCAGAATCTAGCAATCAGCCCCAGCATTTT. Drawing the rest from reference TRBV5-1 and TRBJ1-5, the complete variable domain is KAGVTQTPRYLIKTRGQQVTLSCSPISGHRSVSWYQQTPGQGLQFLFEYFSETQRNKGNFPGRFSGRQFSNSRSEMNVSTLELGDSALYLCASSSESSNQPQHFGDGTRLSIL.

On this clone: Other nucleotide sequences in the sample specify the same CDR3. V usage is TRBV28 and J usage is TRBJ2-7; weak D call: TRBD1 (5 bases). From germline, CDR1 is MDHEN and CDR2 SYDVKM. This CDR3 contains 12 residues. Trimming took off 2 bases at V and 7 bases at J, with 9 bases between the two ends. In DNA, the CDR3 is TGTGCCAGCAGTTTAGGGGCGCGGGAGCAGTACTTC. This encodes CASSLGAREQYF.

The rearrangement links TRBV4-1 to TRBJ1-5, with D possibly matching TRBD1 (5 bases). The germline CDR1 and CDR2 sequences are MGHRA and YSYEKL. The CDR3 is 14 residues long. V dropped 1 base and J dropped 6 bases, with 10 bases sitting between them. CDR3 nucleotide sequence: TGCGCCAGCAGCCAAGGGGGGATGAGTCAGCCCCAGCATTTT. Its translation is CASSQGGMSQPQHF.

This clone was picked up one time. The chain recombines TRBV27 with TRBJ1-1, with a possible D match to TRBD1 (5 bases). The CDR3 has 16 amino acids. V was shortened by 5 bases and J by 0 bases, with 16 bases between the two germline ends. Germline CDR1 is MNHEY and CDR2 is SMNVEV (reference sequence). The CDR3 nucleotides are TGTGCCAGCAGTCCGGGGCCTGGGTGGATGAACACTGAAGCTTTCTTT. It translates to CASSPGPGWMNTEAFF.

The gene calls are TRBV28 and TRBJ2-3; 9 bases match TRBD2. Trimming cost V 2 bases and J 0 bases; bases outside gene matches: 3. Germline V lookup: CDR1 MDHEN, CDR2 SYDVKM. The CDR3 length is 16 residues. The CDR3 DNA is TGTGCCAGCAGTTTACGACTAGCGGTTAGCACAGATACGCAGTATTTT. This translates into CASSLRLAVSTDTQYF.

The CDR3 bases are TGTGCCAGTAGTATTGTTTGGGACAGGGGGCTCTACAATGAGCAGTTCTTC. Translated, it gives CASSIVWDRGLYNEQFF. The chain joins TRBV19 to TRBJ2-1; 12 nucleotides align to TRBD1. Looked up from germline, CDR1 is LNHDA and CDR2 is SQIVND (reference sequence). The CDR3 is 17 amino acids. The V gene end was trimmed by 3 bases and the J gene end by 3 bases; junction bases not matched to a gene: 6. The entire variable domain, with the rest obtained from reference TRBV19 and TRBJ2-1, is as follows: DGGITQSPKYLFRKEGQNVTLSCEQNLNHDAMYWYRQDPGQGLRLIYYSQIVNDFQKGDIAEGYSVSREKKESFPLTVTSAQKNPTAFYLCASSIVWDRGLYNEQFFGPGTRLTVL.

The chain has TRBV27 and TRBJ2-7, with 10 nucleotides matching TRBD1. Germline trimming cut 3 bases from V and 3 bases from J; bases unmatched to any gene: 5. From germline, CDR1 is MNHEY and CDR2 SMNVEV (reference sequence). The CDR3 has 15 amino acids. The CDR3 DNA reads TGTGCCAGCAGTTTTTTGGGACAGGGGTACTACGAGCAGTACTTC. Translating gives CASSFLGQGYYEQYF.